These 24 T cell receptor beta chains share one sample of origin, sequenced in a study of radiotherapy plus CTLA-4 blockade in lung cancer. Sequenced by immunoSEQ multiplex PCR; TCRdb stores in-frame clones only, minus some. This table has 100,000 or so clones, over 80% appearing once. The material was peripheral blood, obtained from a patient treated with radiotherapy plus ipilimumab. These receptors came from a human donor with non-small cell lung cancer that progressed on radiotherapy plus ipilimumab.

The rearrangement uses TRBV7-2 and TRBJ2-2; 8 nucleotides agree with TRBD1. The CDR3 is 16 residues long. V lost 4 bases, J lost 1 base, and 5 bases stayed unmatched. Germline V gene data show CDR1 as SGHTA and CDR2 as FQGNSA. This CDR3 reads CASSSYRGVNTGELFF. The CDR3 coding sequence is TGTGCCAGCAGCTCGTACAGGGGGGTGAACACCGGGGAGCTGTTTTTT.

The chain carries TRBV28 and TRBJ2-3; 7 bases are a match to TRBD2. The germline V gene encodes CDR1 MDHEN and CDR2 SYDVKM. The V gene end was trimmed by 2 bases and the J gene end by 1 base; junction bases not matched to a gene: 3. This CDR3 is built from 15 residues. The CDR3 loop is CASSLGGGGTDTQYF. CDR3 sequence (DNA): TGTGCCAGCAGTTTAGGCGGGGGAGGCACAGATACGCAGTATTTT.

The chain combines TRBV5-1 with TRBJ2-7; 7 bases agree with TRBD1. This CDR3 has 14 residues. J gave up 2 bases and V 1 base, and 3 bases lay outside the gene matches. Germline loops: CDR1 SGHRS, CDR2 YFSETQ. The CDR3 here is CASSLWTGAYEQYF. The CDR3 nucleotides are TGCGCCAGCAGCTTGTGGACAGGAGCCTACGAGCAGTACTTC.

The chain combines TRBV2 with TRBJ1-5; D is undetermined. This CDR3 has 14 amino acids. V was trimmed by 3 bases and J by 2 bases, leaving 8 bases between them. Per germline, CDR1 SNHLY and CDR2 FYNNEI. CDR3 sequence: CASSESWGNQPQHF. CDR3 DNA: TGTGCCAGCAGTGAGTCGTGGGGCAATCAGCCCCAGCATTTT. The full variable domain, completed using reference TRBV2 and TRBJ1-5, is EPEVTQTPSHQVTQMGQEVILRCVPISNHLYFYWYRQILGQKVEFLVSFYNNEISEKSEIFDDQFSVERPDGSNFTLKIRSTKLEDSAMYFCASSESWGNQPQHFGDGTRLSIL.

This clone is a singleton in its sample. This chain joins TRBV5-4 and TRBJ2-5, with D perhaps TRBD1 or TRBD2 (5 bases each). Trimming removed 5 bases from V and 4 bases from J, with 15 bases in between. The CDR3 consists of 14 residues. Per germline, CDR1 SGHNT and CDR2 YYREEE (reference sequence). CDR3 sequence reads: CASSTVGAGETQYF. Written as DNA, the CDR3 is TGTGCCAGCAGTACCGTCGGGGCCGGAGAGACCCAGTACTTC.

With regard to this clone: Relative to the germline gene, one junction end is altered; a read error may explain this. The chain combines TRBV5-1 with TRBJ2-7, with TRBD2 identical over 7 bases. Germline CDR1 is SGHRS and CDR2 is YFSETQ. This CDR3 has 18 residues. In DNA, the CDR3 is TGCGCCAGCAGCCAACGTACACTAGCGCCCGATCCTATTTACGGGCAGTACTTC. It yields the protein CASSQRTLAPDPIYGQYF.

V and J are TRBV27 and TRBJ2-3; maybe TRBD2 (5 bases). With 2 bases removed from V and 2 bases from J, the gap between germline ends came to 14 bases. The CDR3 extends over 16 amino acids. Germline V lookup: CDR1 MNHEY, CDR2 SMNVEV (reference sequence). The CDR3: CASSLGVARDTDTQYF. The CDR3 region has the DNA TGTGCCAGCAGTTTAGGGGTAGCGAGAGACACAGATACGCAGTATTTT.

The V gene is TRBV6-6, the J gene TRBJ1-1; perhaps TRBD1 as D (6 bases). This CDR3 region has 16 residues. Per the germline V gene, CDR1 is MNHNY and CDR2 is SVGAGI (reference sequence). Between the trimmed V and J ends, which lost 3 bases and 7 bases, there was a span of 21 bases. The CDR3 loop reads CASSYDFDAGDGEAFF. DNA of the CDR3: TGTGCCAGCAGTTATGATTTTGACGCAGGGGATGGTGAAGCTTTCTTT.

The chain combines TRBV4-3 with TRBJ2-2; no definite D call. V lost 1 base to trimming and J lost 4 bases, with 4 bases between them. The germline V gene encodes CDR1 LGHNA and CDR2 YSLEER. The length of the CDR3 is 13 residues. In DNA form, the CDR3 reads TGCGCCAGCAGCCAAGTCCTCACCGGGGAGCTGTTTTTT. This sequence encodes CASSQVLTGELFF.

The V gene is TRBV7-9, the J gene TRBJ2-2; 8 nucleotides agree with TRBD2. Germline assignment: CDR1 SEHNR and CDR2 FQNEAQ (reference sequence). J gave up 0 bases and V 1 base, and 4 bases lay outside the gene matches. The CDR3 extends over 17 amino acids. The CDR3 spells CASSLGLAGSNTGELFF. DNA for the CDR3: TGTGCCAGCAGCTTAGGGCTAGCGGGCTCGAACACCGGGGAGCTGTTTTTT.

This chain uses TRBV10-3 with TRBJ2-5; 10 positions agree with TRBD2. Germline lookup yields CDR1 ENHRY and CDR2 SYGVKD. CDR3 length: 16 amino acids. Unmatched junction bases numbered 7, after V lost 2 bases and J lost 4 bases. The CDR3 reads CAISEGLAGDGETQYF. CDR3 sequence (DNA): TGTGCCATCAGTGAGGGCCTAGCGGGAGATGGAGAGACCCAGTACTTC.

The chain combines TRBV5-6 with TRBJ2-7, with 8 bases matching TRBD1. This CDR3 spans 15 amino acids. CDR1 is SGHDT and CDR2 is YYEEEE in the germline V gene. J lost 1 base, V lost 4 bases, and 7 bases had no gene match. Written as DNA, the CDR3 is TGTGCCAGCAGCCCTGGACAGGGTCTTTCCTACGAGCAGTACTTC. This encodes CASSPGQGLSYEQYF.

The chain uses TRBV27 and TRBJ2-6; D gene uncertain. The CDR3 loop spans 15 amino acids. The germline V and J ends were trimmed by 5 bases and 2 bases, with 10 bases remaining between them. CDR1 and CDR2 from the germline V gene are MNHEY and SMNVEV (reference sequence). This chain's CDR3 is CASSLQMAGANVLTF. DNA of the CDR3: TGTGCCAGCAGTCTACAAATGGCTGGGGCCAACGTCCTGACTTTC.

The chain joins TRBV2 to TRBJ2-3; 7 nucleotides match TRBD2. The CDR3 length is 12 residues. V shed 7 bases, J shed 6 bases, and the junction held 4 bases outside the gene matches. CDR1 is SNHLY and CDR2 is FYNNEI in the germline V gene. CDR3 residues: CASTAGTDTQYF. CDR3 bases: TGTGCCAGCACAGCGGGGACGGATACGCAGTATTTT.

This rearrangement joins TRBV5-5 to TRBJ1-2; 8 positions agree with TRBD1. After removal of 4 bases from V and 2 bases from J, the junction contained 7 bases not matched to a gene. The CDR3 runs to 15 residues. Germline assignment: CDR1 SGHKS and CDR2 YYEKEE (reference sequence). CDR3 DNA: TGTGCCAGCAGCCATAGACAGGGGACGAACTATGGCTACACCTTC. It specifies CASSHRQGTNYGYTF. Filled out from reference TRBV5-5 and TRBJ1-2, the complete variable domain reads DAGVTQSPTHLIKTRGQQVTLRCSPISGHKSVSWYQQVLGQGPQFIFQYYEKEERGRGNFPDRFSARQFPNYSSELNVNALLLGDSALYLCASSHRQGTNYGYTFGSGTRLTVV.

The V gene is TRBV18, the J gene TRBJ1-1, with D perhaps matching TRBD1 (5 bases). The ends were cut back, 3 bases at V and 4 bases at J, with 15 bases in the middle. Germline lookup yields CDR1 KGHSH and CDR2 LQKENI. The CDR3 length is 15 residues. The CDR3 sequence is CASSPESRVGTEAFF. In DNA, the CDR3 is TGTGCCAGCTCACCCGAGTCCAGGGTCGGCACTGAAGCTTTCTTT.

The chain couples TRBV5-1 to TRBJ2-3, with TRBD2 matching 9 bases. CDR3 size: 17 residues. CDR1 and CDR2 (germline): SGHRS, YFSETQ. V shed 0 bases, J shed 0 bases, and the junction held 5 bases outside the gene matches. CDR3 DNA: TGCGCCAGCAGCTTGGGGGCTAGCGGGATTAGCACAGATACGCAGTATTTT. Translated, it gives CASSLGASGISTDTQYF.

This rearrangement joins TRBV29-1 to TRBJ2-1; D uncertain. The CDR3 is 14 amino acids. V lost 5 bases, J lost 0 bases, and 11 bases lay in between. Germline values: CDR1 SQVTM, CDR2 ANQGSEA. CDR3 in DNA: TGCAGCGTTACCTCAGGATTCTCCTACAATGAGCAGTTCTTC. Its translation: CSVTSGFSYNEQFF.

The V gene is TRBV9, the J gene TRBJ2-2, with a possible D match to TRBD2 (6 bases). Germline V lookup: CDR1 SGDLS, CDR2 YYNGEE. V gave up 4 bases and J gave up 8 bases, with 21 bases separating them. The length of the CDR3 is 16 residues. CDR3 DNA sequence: TGTGCCAGCAGCTTCAGTAGCGGCTCCCCTTCGGGGGAGCTGTTTTTT. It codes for CASSFSSGSPSGELFF.

CDR3 amino acids: CATSWDSMNTEAFF. The CDR3, as DNA: TGTGCCACCAGCTGGGACTCTATGAACACTGAAGCTTTCTTT. This rearrangement joins TRBV15 to TRBJ1-1; D perhaps matches TRBD1 (5 bases). V was shortened by 5 bases and J by 0 bases, with 10 bases between the two germline ends. Germline values: CDR1 LNHNV, CDR2 YYDKDF (reference sequence). CDR3 length equals 14 residues.

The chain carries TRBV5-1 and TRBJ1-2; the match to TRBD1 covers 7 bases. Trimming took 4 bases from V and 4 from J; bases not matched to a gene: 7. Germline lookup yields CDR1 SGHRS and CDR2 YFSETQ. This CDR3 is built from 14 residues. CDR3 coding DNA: TGCGCCAGCAGCCCGACAGGGTCTCCCTATGGCTACACCTTC. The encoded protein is CASSPTGSPYGYTF. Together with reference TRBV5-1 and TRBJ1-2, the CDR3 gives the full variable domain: KAGVTQTPRYLIKTRGQQVTLSCSPISGHRSVSWYQQTPGQGLQFLFEYFSETQRNKGNFPGRFSGRQFSNSRSEMNVSTLELGDSALYLCASSPTGSPYGYTFGSGTRLTVV.

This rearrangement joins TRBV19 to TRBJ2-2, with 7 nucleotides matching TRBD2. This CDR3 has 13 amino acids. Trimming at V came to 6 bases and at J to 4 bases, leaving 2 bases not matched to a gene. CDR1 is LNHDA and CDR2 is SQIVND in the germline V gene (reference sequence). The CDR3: CASRGRGTGELFF. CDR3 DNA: TGTGCCAGTAGGGGGAGGGGCACCGGGGAGCTGTTTTTT.

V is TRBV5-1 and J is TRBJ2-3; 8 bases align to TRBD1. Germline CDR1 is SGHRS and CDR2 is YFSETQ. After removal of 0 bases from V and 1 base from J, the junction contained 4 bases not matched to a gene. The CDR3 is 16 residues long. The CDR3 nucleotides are TGCGCCAGCAGCTTGGGACAGGGGACGGGCACAGATACGCAGTATTTT. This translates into CASSLGQGTGTDTQYF.

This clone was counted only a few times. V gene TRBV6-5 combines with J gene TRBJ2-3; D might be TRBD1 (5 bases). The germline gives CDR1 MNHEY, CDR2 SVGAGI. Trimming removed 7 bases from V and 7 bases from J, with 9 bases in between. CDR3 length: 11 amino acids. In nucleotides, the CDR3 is TGTGCCAGCATCTCAGGGCATACGCAGTATTTT. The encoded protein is CASISGHTQYF.